The clone carrying this T cell receptor (beta chain) was observed a single time. The record originates from a study of a mutant IDH1 vaccine in newly diagnosed glioma. The wider study: Patients had received radiotherapy, temozolomide, or both previously, most receiving both.

Time point indicated: baseline, week 1 (first vaccination visit). Indicated treatment: pre-vaccination baseline after standard-of-care therapy. There were new WHO grade 3 or 4 astrocytomas in the donors, and these were IDH1-mutant and ATRX-lost. Repertoires were generated with immunoSEQ multiplex PCR, while TCRdb's copy carries only in-frame clones and drops some. This table holds roughly 50,000 clones, 80% to 90% found once. The sample consisted of PBMCs, taken from a glioma patient treated with radiotherapy, temozolomide or both. This clonotype originated in a man aged 18 to 35 with glioma.

This chain's CDR3 is CARREPYGYTF. Written as DNA, the CDR3 is TGTGCCAGGAGGGAACCCTATGGCTACACCTTC. The chain has TRBV6-1 and TRBJ1-2, with D unclear. The germline V gene has CDR1 MNHNS and CDR2 SASEGT. This CDR3 is 11 amino acids long. Trimming took 9 bases from V and 4 from J, leaving 9 bases between them.